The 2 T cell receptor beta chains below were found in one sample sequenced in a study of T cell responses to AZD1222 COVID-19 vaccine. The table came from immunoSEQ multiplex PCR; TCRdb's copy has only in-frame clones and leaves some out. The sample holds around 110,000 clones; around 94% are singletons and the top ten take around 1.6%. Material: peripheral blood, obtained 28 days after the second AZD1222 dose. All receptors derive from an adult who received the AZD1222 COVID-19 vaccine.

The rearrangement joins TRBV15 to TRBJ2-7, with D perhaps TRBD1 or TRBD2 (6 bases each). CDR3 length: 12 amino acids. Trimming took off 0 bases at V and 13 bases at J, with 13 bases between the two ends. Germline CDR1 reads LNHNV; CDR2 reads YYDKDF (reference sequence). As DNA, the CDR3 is TGTGCCACCAGCAGAGATCTAACAGGGACTTACTTC. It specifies CATSRDLTGTYF. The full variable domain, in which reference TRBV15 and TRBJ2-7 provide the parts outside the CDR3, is DAMVIQNPRYQVTQFGKPVTLSCSQTLNHNVMYWYQQKSSQAPKLLFHYYDKDFNNEADTPDNFQSRRPNTSFCFLDIRSPGLGDTAMYLCATSRDLTGTYFGPGTRLTVT.

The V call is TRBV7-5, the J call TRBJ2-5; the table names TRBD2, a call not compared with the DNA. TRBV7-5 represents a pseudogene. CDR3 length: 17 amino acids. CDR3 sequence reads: CVRSPDLAEGEQETQYF. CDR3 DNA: TGTGTCAGAAGCCCTGACCTAGCGGAAGGGGAACAAGAGACCCAGTACTTC.